These 8 T cell receptor beta chains were sequenced from one sample in a study of control samples from healthy donors and cancer patients. Using immunoSEQ multiplex PCR, the repertoire was profiled, and TCRdb retains in-frame clones only, with some absent. The data contain almost 95,000 clones, approximately 90% of them singletons. The source material was blood. Receptors were obtained from a woman under 30 in good health.

The rearrangement uses TRBV13 and TRBJ1-4, with D perhaps matching TRBD1 (5 bases). CDR3 length: 13 residues. Germline CDR1 PRHDT, CDR2 FYEKMQ (reference sequence). Between the trimmed V and J ends, which lost 4 bases and 7 bases, there was a span of 10 bases. CDR3 sequence (DNA): TGTGCCAGCAGCTGGGGGACGGGTGAAAAACTGTTTTTT. Residues: CASSWGTGEKLFF. Looking up the rest from reference TRBV13 and TRBJ1-4 gives the full variable domain: AAGVIQSPRHLIKEKRETATLKCYPIPRHDTVYWYQQGPGQDPQFLISFYEKMQSDKGSIPDRFSAQQFSDYHSELNMSSLELGDSALYFCASSWGTGEKLFFGSGTQLSVL.

The CDR3 region is CASSIDHGYQETQYF. The DNA for the CDR3 is TGTGCCAGTAGTATAGATCACGGTTACCAAGAGACCCAGTACTTC. The chain combines TRBV19 with TRBJ2-5; no firm D call. This CDR3 is 15 amino acids long. The V end lost 0 bases, the J end lost 0 bases, and 8 bases lay between the germline ends. The germline gives CDR1 LNHDA, CDR2 SQIVND (reference sequence).

The count of this clone is one. The rearrangement joins TRBV5-6 to TRBJ1-1; D unresolved. From germline, CDR1 is SGHDT and CDR2 YYEEEE. There are 13 residues in the CDR3. Trimming removed 7 bases from V and 4 bases from J, with 14 bases in between. CDR3 DNA sequence: TGTGCCAGCGCCGCCGGCACGGGCACTGAAGCTTTCTTT. Translating it yields CASAAGTGTEAFF.

The chain employs TRBV18 and TRBJ2-3; no firm D call. The germline V gene has CDR1 KGHSH and CDR2 LQKENI. The CDR3 is 16 amino acids. The V gene lost 2 bases and the J gene lost 0 bases, with 12 bases spanning the gap. CDR3 amino acids: CASSPSTPVSTDTQYF. CDR3 sequence (DNA): TGTGCCAGCTCACCATCTACACCCGTTAGCACAGATACGCAGTATTTT.

This chain joins TRBV5-6 and TRBJ2-6, with a weak D call TRBD1 (6 bases). This CDR3 has 16 residues. The V gene lost 3 bases and the J gene lost 0 bases, with 10 bases spanning the gap. Germline V gene data show CDR1 as SGHDT and CDR2 as YYEEEE. CDR3 residues: CASSWGPLSGANVLTF. In nucleotides, the CDR3 is TGTGCCAGCAGCTGGGGGCCTCTCTCTGGGGCCAACGTCCTGACTTTC. Drawing the rest from reference TRBV5-6 and TRBJ2-6, the complete variable domain is DAGVTQSPTHLIKTRGQQVTLRCSPKSGHDTVSWYQQALGQGPQFIFQYYEEEERQRGNFPDRFSGHQFPNYSSELNVNALLLGDSALYLCASSWGPLSGANVLTFGAGSRLTVL.

This clone was detected once. The chain combines TRBV5-1 with TRBJ1-6; 9 bases map to TRBD1. The CDR3 runs to 16 residues. Germline CDR1 and CDR2: SGHRS and YFSETQ. The ends lost 3 bases at V and 6 bases at J; junction bases unmatched: 7. In DNA form, the CDR3 reads TGCGCCAGCAGCTCCACAGGGGGCGCGGGTAATTCACCCCTCCACTTT. Translation gives CASSSTGGAGNSPLHF.

The V call is TRBV7-9, the J call TRBJ1-4, with TRBD1 as a possible D gene (5 bases). V gave up 1 base and J gave up 8 bases, with 11 bases separating them. Germline V lookup: CDR1 SEHNR, CDR2 FQNEAQ (reference sequence). The CDR3 runs to 14 residues. In DNA, the CDR3 is TGTGCCAGCAGCTTAGACGGAGGGGAGGAAAAACTGTTTTTT. It encodes CASSLDGGEEKLFF.

The chain uses TRBV5-4 and TRBJ2-5; a possible D gene is TRBD1 (5 bases). With 4 bases removed from V and 4 bases from J, the gap between germline ends came to 17 bases. Per the germline V gene, CDR1 is SGHNT and CDR2 is YYREEE (reference sequence). This CDR3 spans 15 amino acids. CDR3 DNA: TGTGCCAGCAGCACGGGCTCAGGGATGAGAGAGACCCAGTACTTC. Its translation: CASSTGSGMRETQYF.